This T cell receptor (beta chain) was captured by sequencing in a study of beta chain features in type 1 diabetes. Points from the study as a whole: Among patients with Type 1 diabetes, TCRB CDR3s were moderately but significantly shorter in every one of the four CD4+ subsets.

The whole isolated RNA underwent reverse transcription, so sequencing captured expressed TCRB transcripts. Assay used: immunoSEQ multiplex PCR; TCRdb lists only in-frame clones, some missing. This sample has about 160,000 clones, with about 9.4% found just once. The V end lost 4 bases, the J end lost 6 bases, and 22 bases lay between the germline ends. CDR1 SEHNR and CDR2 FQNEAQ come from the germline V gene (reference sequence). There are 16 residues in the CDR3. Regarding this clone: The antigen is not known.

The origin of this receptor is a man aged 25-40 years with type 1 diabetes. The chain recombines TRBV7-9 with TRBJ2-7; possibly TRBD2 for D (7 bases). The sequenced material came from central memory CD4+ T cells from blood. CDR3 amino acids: CASSWGGLTSPLEQYF. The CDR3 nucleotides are TGTGCCAGCAGCTGGGGGGGCTTAACGTCCCCCCTCGAGCAGTACTTC.